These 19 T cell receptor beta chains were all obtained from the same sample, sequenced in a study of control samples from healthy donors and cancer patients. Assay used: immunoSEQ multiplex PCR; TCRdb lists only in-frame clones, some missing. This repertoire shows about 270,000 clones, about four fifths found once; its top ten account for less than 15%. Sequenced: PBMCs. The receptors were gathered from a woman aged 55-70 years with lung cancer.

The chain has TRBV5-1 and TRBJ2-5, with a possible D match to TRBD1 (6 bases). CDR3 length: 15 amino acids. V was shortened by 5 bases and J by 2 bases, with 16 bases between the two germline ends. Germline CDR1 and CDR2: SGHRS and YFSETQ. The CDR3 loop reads CASRSTGTLQETQYF. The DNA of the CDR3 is TGCGCCAGCAGGTCAACCGGGACATTGCAAGAGACCCAGTACTTC.

This CDR3 reads CATQTGFGYTF. CDR3 coding DNA: TGTGCCACCCAGACAGGATTCGGCTACACCTTC. The chain joins TRBV6-6 to TRBJ1-2, with a tentative D call TRBD1 (6 bases). The CDR3 sequence is 11 residues long. CDR1 and CDR2 (germline): MNHNY, SVGAGI (reference sequence). V gave up 10 bases and J gave up 8 bases, with 14 bases separating them.

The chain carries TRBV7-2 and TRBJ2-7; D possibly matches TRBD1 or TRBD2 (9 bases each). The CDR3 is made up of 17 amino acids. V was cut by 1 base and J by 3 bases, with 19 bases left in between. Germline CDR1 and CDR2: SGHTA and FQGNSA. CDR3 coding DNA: TGTGCCAGCAGCTTAGTCGCGGGGGGGACAGGGCTCTACGAGCAGTACTTC. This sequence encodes CASSLVAGGTGLYEQYF.

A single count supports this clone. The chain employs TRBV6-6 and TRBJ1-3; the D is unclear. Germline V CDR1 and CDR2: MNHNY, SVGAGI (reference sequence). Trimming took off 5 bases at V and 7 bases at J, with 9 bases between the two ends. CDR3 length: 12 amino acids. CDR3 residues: CASSPLLNTIYF. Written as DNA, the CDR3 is TGTGCCAGCAGTCCTCTATTGAACACCATATATTTT.

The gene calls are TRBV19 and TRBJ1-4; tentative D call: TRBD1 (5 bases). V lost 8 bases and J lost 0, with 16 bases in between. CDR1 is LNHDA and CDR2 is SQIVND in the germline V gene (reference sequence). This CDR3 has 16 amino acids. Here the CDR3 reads CASRTRRGATNEKLFF. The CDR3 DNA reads TGTGCCAGTCGGACGAGGAGGGGTGCAACTAATGAAAAACTGTTTTTT.

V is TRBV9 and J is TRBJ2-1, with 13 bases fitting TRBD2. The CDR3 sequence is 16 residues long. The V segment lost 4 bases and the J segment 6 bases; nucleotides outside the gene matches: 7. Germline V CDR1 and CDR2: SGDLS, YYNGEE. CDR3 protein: CASSTGTSGASNEQFF. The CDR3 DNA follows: TGTGCCAGCAGCACCGGGACTAGCGGGGCCAGCAATGAGCAGTTCTTC.

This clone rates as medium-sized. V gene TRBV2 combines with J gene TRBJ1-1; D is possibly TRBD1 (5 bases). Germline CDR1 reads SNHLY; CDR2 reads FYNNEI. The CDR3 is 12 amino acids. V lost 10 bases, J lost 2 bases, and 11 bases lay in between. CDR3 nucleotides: TGTGCCACCAAGGGGTTCAACACTGAAGCTTTCTTT. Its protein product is CATKGFNTEAFF.

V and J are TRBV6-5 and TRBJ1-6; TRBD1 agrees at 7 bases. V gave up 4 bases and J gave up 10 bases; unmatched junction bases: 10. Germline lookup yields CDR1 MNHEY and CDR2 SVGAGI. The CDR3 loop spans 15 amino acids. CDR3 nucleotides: TGTGCCAGCAGTTTTCGACAGGGAGAGAGATCACCCCTCCACTTT. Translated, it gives CASSFRQGERSPLHF.

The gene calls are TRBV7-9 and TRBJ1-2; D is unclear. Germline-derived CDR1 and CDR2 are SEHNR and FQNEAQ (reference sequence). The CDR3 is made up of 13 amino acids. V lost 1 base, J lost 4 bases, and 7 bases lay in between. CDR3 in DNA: TGTGCCAGCAGCTTAGAGGAGGCCTATGGCTACACCTTC. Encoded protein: CASSLEEAYGYTF.

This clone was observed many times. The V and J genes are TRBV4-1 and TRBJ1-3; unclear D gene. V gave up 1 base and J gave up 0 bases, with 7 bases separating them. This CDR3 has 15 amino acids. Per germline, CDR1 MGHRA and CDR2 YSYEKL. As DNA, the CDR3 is TGCGCCAGCAGCCAAGTTTCCAGCTCTGGAAACACCATATATTTT. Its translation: CASSQVSSSGNTIYF.

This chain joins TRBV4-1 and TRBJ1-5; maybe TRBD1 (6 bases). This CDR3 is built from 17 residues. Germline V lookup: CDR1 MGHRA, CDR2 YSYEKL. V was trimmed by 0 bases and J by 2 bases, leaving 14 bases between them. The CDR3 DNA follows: TGCGCCAGCAGCCAAGATTCACAGGGTCAGCGCAATCAGCCCCAGCATTTT. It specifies CASSQDSQGQRNQPQHF.

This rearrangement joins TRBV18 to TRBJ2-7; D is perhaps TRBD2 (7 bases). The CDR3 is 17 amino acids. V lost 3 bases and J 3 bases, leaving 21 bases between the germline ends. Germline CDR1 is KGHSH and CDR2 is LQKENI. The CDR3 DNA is TGTGCCAGCTCACCGGCGTTCGGGGAAGGGGGGGGCTACGAGCAGTACTTC. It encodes CASSPAFGEGGGYEQYF.

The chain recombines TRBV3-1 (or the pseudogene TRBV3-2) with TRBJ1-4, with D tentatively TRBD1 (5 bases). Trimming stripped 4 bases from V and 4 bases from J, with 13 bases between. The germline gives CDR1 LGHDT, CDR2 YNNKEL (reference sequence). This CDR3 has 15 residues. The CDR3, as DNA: TGTGCCAGCAGCCCGCCAGGGCTATTTAATGAAAAACTGTTTTTT. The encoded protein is CASSPPGLFNEKLFF.

CDR3 loop: CASSPLRIAGGSDTQYF. CDR3 bases: TGTGCCAGCAGCCCCCTGAGAATAGCGGGGGGATCAGATACGCAGTATTTT. The gene calls are TRBV7-9 and TRBJ2-3, with 10 bases lining up with TRBD2. V shed 5 bases, J shed 4 bases, and the junction held 12 bases outside the gene matches. The germline gives CDR1 SEHNR, CDR2 FQNEAQ (reference sequence). The CDR3 runs 17 residues.

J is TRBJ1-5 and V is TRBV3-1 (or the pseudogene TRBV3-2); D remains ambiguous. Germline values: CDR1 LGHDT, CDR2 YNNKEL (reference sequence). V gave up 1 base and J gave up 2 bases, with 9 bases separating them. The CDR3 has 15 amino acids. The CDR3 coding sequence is TGTGCCAGCAGCCAAGGGACCCCGGGCAATCAGCCCCAGCATTTT. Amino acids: CASSQGTPGNQPQHF.

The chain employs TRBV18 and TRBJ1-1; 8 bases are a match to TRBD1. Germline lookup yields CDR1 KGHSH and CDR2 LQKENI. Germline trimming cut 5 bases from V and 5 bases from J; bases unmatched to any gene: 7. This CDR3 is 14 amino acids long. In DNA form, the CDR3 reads TGTGCCAGCTCAGGACAGGGTATAGGGACTGAAGCTTTCTTT. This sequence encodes CASSGQGIGTEAFF.

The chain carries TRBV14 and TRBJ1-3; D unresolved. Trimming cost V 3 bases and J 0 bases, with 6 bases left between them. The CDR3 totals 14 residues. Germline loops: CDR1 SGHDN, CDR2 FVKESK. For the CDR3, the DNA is TGTGCCAGCAGCCACGGCAGCTCTGGAAACACCATATATTTT. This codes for CASSHGSSGNTIYF.

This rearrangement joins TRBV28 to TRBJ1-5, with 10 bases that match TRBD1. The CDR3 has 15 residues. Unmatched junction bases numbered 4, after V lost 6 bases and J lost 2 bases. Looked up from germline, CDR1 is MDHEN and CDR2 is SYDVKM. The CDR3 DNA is TGTGCCAGCAGATCCGGGACAGGGGGCAATCAGCCCCAGCATTTT. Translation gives CASRSGTGGNQPQHF.

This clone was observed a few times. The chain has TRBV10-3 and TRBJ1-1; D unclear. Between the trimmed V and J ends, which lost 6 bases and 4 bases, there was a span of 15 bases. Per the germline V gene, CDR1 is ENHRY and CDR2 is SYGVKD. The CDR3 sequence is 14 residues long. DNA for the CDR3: TGTGCCATCAGCCAGATTGGGTCGGGCACTGAAGCTTTCTTT. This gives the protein CAISQIGSGTEAFF.